This T cell receptor (beta chain) stems from a study of human T cells and chemical hapten exposure. Study context: Slight differences in pooled library volume were the main source of varying TCR yields across samples.

Study-level points and caveats: The number of TCRs over 1 in 1000 frequency stayed unchanged after DPC.

The table lists this clonotype with many counts. Antigen: not known. The study extracted total RNA from unfractionated whole blood. Unmatched junction bases numbered 8, after V lost 6 bases and J lost 0 bases. This CDR3 spans 15 amino acids. Germline CDR1 and CDR2: MGHRA and YSYEKL. The library tagged individual cDNA molecules with unique molecular identifiers. MiXCR was run by TCRdb on the 5' RACE reads, yielding one entry per CDR3 protein. The data hold tens of thousands of distinct CDR3 sequences, with less than 9.5% observed a single time. This TCR was sampled from a male donor in good health. The chain joins TRBV4-1 to TRBJ2-7; 7 bases fit TRBD1. The DNA of the CDR3 is TGCGCCAGCAGACAGGTACAGGGGAGCTCCTACGAGCAGTACTTC. As protein: CASRQVQGSSYEQYF.